Described below is a single T cell receptor (beta chain) sequence and its context. In the source study's methods: Nucleated cell number was recorded as an estimate derived from reference gene primer amplification. The assay was immunoSEQ multiplex PCR, and TCRdb's table has in-frame clones only and misses some. That table furnishes V, J and clone size, whereas the DNA furnished D and trimming. Seen here are about 150,000 clones, 75% to 85% observed once, and the top ten hold 5%. The data were taken from a study of blood T cell repertoires in COVID-19. Study summary: The samples span acute and convalescent COVID-19 from the United States, Italy and Spain. Sources were T cells, B-cell-depleted T cells, or PBMCs; the material itself was cDNA or gDNA.

The CDR3 loop spans 14 amino acids. Germline assignment: CDR1 LNHDA and CDR2 SQIVND (reference sequence). V was clipped by 5 bases and J by 4 bases; unmatched bases: 1. The V call is TRBV19, the J call TRBJ2-2, with TRBD2 matching over 10 bases. Input material: peripheral blood. This sequence was found in a woman in her 50s with acute or convalescent COVID-19. CDR3 sequence reads: CASSGLAVTGELFF. The CDR3 DNA sequence: TGTGCCAGTAGTGGACTAGCGGTCACCGGGGAGCTGTTTTTT.